These 12 T cell receptor beta chains share one sample of origin, sequenced in a study of cytotoxic CD8 clonotypes in ibrutinib-treated CLL. Here immunoSEQ multiplex PCR was the method, and the copy in TCRdb shows in-frame clones only, minus some. The sample includes 150,000 or so clones, 70% to 80% of them seen just once. This specimen consisted of PBMCs, obtained after 12 months of ibrutinib treatment. The receptors come from a human donor with chronic lymphocytic leukemia.

The chain's CDR3 is CASSITGESYGYTF. DNA of the CDR3: TGCGCCAGCAGTATTACAGGGGAGAGCTATGGCTACACCTTC. This rearrangement joins TRBV10-2 to TRBJ1-2; 7 nucleotides align to TRBD1. This CDR3 is 14 amino acids long. J was trimmed by 4 bases and V by 5 bases; bases with no gene match: 7. Looked up from germline, CDR1 is WSHSY and CDR2 is SAAADI.

The chain couples TRBV18 to TRBJ2-2, with 8 bases fitting TRBD1. The CDR3 has 15 amino acids. V trimming: 0 bases; J trimming: 8 bases; junction bases outside the gene matches: 5. CDR1 and CDR2 (germline): KGHSH, LQKENI. The CDR3 loop is CASSPPRTGLGELFF. The CDR3 bases are TGTGCCAGCTCACCACCGAGGACAGGGTTGGGGGAGCTGTTTTTT.

This clone showed up just once. The chain joins TRBV19 to TRBJ2-5; 9 bases match TRBD2. There are 14 residues in the CDR3. J was trimmed by 3 bases and V by 5 bases; bases with no gene match: 4. CDR1 is LNHDA, CDR2 SQIVND, per germline (reference sequence). The DNA for the CDR3 is TGTGCCAGTAGTGTCTTAGCGGGAGAAGAGACCCAGTACTTC. Translation gives CASSVLAGEETQYF. The full variable domain, rest sourced from reference TRBV19 and TRBJ2-5, is DGGITQSPKYLFRKEGQNVTLSCEQNLNHDAMYWYRQDPGQGLRLIYYSQIVNDFQKGDIAEGYSVSREKKESFPLTVTSAQKNPTAFYLCASSVLAGEETQYFGPGTRLLVL.

V usage is TRBV27 and J usage is TRBJ2-5, with 10 bases lining up with TRBD2. The CDR3 totals 15 residues. Germline CDR1 and CDR2: MNHEY and SMNVEV (reference sequence). V lost 9 bases and J lost 6; bases outside the gene matches: 13. CDR3: CASKKGLATDKTQYF. The CDR3 DNA reads as TGTGCCAGTAAAAAGGGACTAGCGACAGATAAGACCCAGTACTTC.

Only one count was recorded for this clone. The chain employs TRBV7-2 and TRBJ1-1; D uncertain. V gave up 6 bases and J gave up 4 bases, with 15 bases separating them. CDR1 SGHTA and CDR2 FQGNSA come from the germline V gene. CDR3 length: 14 amino acids. The CDR3 sequence: CASSLTIGGTEAFF. CDR3 DNA: TGTGCCAGCAGTCTAACCATAGGCGGCACTGAAGCTTTCTTT.

V is TRBV29-1 and J is TRBJ2-7; 7 nucleotides align to TRBD1. This CDR3 spans 13 amino acids. The V gene end was trimmed by 5 bases and the J gene end by 3 bases; junction bases not matched to a gene: 7. Germline V lookup: CDR1 SQVTM, CDR2 ANQGSEA. The DNA for the CDR3 is TGCAGCGTTACAGGGGATAGGTACTACGAGCAGTACTTC. This translates into CSVTGDRYYEQYF.

This chain links TRBV5-6 with TRBJ1-6, with TRBD1 as a possible D gene (6 bases). The V gene's germline CDR1 is SGHDT and CDR2 YYEEEE. The CDR3 contains 14 residues. The V and J ends lost 3 bases and 9 bases respectively, with 13 bases between them. The CDR3: CASSYYGTFSPLHF. The CDR3 region has the DNA TGTGCCAGCAGCTATTACGGGACATTTTCACCCCTCCACTTT.

The chain employs TRBV15 and TRBJ2-7; tentatively, D is TRBD1 (6 bases). Between the trimmed V and J ends, which lost 0 bases and 3 bases, there was a span of 9 bases. Germline CDR1 reads LNHNV; CDR2 reads YYDKDF (reference sequence). The CDR3 loop spans 14 amino acids. The CDR3 nucleotides read TGTGCCACCAGCAGAGATGGCAGGGGCTACGAGCAGTACTTC. Translated, it gives CATSRDGRGYEQYF.

The chain is built from TRBV4-3 and TRBJ2-1; 9 nucleotides match TRBD2. V lost 1 base and J lost 4; bases outside the gene matches: 14. The CDR3 length is 19 residues. Germline V lookup: CDR1 LGHNA, CDR2 YSLEER. The CDR3 sequence: CASSQVGLAGRWSYNEQFF. CDR3 nucleotide sequence: TGCGCCAGCAGCCAAGTAGGTCTAGCGGGAAGGTGGTCATACAATGAGCAGTTCTTC.

The chain combines TRBV6-5 with TRBJ2-7; no clear D gene. The length of the CDR3 is 13 residues. V lost 5 bases and J lost 4, with 12 bases in between. Looked up from germline, CDR1 is MNHEY and CDR2 is SVGAGI. CDR3 loop: CASSLAISYEQYF. The CDR3 DNA reads TGTGCCAGCAGTCTCGCAATTAGTTACGAGCAGTACTTC.

This clone has just a few counts. This chain uses TRBV10-2 with TRBJ2-2, with D uncertain. Germline-derived CDR1 and CDR2 are WSHSY and SAAADI. V lost 6 bases to trimming and J lost 7 bases, with 3 bases between them. The CDR3 runs 10 residues. The CDR3 spells CASSSGELFF. The CDR3 DNA follows: TGCGCCAGCAGCAGCGGGGAGCTGTTTTTT.

The chain joins TRBV27 to TRBJ2-7; TRBD1 matches at 7 bases. The germline V gene has CDR1 MNHEY and CDR2 SMNVEV (reference sequence). V gave up 4 bases and J gave up 0 bases; unmatched junction bases: 9. This CDR3 has 16 amino acids. CDR3 DNA: TGTGCCAGCAGTTCTATCAGGACAGGTAGCTCCTACGAGCAGTACTTC. As protein: CASSSIRTGSSYEQYF.